This T cell receptor beta chain was recorded in a study of shared clonotypes between healthy human individuals. Assay: immunoSEQ multiplex PCR; the TCRdb copy retains only in-frame clones and omits some. Of over 750,000 clones detected, 90% to 98% appear once; the ten largest clones hold less than 0.25%. The study, taken as a whole, reports: The donor pool, a small one, limited the genetic and exposure-history diversity represented.

As defined, naive CD8 cells were CD45RO-negative and positively selected for CCR7, with terminally differentiated effector memory CD45RA+ cells excluded. The CDR3 consists of 15 residues. As to this clone: No antigen is known for it.

The sample taken for sequencing was naive CD8+ T cells sorted from blood. This rearrangement joins TRBV21-1 to TRBJ2-7; TRBD2 was called by the table and not checked on the DNA. TRBV21-1 is noted as a pseudogene. The TCR was taken from a man aged 30 to 45 in good health. CDR3 sequence (DNA): TGTGCCAGCAGCAGGGGTAGCGGGAGCTCCTACGAGCAGTACTTC. Encoded protein: CASSRGSGSSYEQYF.